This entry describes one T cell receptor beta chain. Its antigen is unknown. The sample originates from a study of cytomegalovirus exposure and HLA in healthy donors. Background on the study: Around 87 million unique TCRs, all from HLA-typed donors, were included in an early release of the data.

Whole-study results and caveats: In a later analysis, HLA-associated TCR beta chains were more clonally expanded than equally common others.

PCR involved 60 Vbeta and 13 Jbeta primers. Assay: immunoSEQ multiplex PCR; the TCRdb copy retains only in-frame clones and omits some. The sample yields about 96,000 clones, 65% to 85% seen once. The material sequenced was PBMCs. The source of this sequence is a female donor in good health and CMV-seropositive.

CDR3 coding DNA: TGTGCCAGTATTATAGGGCAGGGTTTCAGCTCCTACGAGCAGTACTTC. This codes for CASIIGQGFSSYEQYF. The chain links TRBV2 to TRBJ2-7, with D tentatively TRBD1 (5 bases). V dropped 9 bases and J dropped 0 bases, with 21 bases sitting between them. The CDR3 is 16 amino acids. Per germline, CDR1 SNHLY and CDR2 FYNNEI.